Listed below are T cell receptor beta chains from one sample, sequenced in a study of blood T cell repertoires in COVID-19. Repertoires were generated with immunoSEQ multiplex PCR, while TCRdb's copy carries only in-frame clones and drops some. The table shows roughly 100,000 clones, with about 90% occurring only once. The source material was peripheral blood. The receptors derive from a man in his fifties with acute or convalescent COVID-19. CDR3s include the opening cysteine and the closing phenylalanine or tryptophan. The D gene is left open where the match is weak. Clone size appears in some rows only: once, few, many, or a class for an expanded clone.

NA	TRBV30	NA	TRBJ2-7	TGTGCCTGGAGTGTACCCCAGAAGTCCTCCTACGAGCAGTACTTC	CAWSVPQKSSYEQYF
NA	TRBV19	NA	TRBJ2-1	TGTGCCAGTACTCCGGGACTGCGCGCCTACAATGAGCAGTTCTTC	CASTPGLRAYNEQFF
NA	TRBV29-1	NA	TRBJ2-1	TGCAGCGTAGAGACTAGGGTGTCGTACAATGAGCAGTTCTTC	CSVETRVSYNEQFF
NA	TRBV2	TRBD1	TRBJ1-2	TGTGCCAGCAAGGGGGACAGGAATAACTATGGCTACACCTTC	CASKGDRNNYGYTF
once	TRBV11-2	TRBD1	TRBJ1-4	TGTGCCAGCAGCCCTTTGACAGGGGAAAAACTGTTTTTT	CASSPLTGEKLFF
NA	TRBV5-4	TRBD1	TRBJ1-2	TGTGCCAGCAGCTTGGCCGACAGGGGGAACTATGGCTACACCTTC	CASSLADRGNYGYTF
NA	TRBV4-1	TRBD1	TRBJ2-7	TGCGCCAGCAGCCATCCCCGACAGGGGGACCACTACGAGCAGTACTTC	CASSHPRQGDHYEQYF
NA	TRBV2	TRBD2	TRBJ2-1	TGTGCCGCCGCGGCTAGCGGGCAGTTCTTC	CAAAASGQFF
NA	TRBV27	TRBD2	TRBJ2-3	TGTGCCAGCAGATCCGGGACTAGCGGACCAGATACGCAGTATTTT	CASRSGTSGPDTQYF
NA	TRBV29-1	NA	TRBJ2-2	TGCAGCGTTGAGTTGGGAGTTCCCGGGGAGCTGTTTTTT	CSVELGVPGELFF
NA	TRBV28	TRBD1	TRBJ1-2	TGTGCCAGCAGTTTAGGGACAGGAGGGGGTCTGTTC	CASSLGTGGGLF
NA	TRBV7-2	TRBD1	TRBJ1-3	TGTGCCAGCAGCCCTCGGACAGGCCGCAGCTCTGGAAACACCATATATTTT	CASSPRTGRSSGNTIYF
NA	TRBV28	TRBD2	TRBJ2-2	TGTGCCAGCAGTTACGGGAGGGCCTCTAGCGGGGAGCTGTTTTTT	CASSYGRASSGELFF
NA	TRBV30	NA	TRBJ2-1	TGTGCCTGGGACCGGCTAGGAAATGAGCAGTTCTTC	CAWDRLGNEQFF
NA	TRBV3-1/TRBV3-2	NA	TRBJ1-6	TGTGCCAGCGGGAGGGGACGGATTAATTCACCCCTCCACTTT	CASGRGRINSPLHF
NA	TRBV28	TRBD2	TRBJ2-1	TGTGCCAGCAGTTTATACGGGAGGAACAATGAGCAGTTCTTC	CASSLYGRNNEQFF
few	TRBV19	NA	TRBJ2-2	TGTGCCAGTAGTATTGGTGACTGGGGGGAGCTGTTTTTT	CASSIGDWGELFF
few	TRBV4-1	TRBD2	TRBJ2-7	TGCGCCAGCAGCCAAGGCGGACTAGCGGGTTCCTACGAGCAGTACTTC	CASSQGGLAGSYEQYF
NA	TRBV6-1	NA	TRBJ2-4	TGTGCCAGCAGTGACGAGACAGGAATCAAAAACATTCAGTACTTC	CASSDETGIKNIQYF
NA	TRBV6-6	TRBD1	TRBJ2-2	TGTGCCAGCAGACCGCGGACAGGATGGACCGGGGAGCTGTTTTTT	CASRPRTGWTGELFF
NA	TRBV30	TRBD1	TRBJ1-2	TGTGCCTGGAGAGTCACAGGGGGCGGCAACTATGGCTACACCTTC	CAWRVTGGGNYGYTF
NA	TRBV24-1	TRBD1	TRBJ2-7	TGTGCCACCAGCCCGGGACAGGGGATAAACGAGCAGTACTTC	CATSPGQGINEQYF
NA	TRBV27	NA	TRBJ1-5	TGTGCCAGCAGTCCTCTAGGCGCCTACAATCAGCCCCAGCATTTT	CASSPLGAYNQPQHF
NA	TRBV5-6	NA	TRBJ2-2	TGTGCCAGCAGCTTACGACTCTTCACCGGGGAGCTGTTTTTT	CASSLRLFTGELFF
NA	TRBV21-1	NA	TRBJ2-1	TGTGCCAGCAGCAACGGGGTTGGACAGTTCTTC	CASSNGVGQFF
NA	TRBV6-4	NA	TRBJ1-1	TGTGCCAGCAGTGTTTCGGGGAGGAGCACTGAAGCTTTCTTT	CASSVSGRSTEAFF
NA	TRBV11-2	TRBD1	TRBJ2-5	TGTGCCAGCAGCTTAGGGAAGGGGGCGGTCACGATTGAGACCCAGTACTTC	CASSLGKGAVTIETQYF
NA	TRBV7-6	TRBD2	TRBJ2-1	TGTGCCAGCAGCGTAGGGACTAGCGGGAAAGACAATGAGCAGTTCTTC	CASSVGTSGKDNEQFF
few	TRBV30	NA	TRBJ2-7	TGTGCCTGGAGTGTACAGGGTTACGAGCAGTACTTC	CAWSVQGYEQYF
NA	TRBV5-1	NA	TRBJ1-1	TGCGCCAGCAGCTGGGACATTAACACTGAAGCTTTCTTT	CASSWDINTEAFF
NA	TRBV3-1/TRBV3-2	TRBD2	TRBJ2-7	TGTGCCAGCAGCCAATTCGGGACTAGGGACGAGCAGTACTTC	CASSQFGTRDEQYF
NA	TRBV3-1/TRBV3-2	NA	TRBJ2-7	TGTGCCAGTGAACCCTCTACAGGGAAGCCGACAATCTTC	CASEPSTGKPTIF
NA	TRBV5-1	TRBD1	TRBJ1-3	TGCGCCAGCAGCTTTCGGGGGACAGGGGACGGAAACACCATATATTTT	CASSFRGTGDGNTIYF
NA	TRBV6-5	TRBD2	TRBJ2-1	TGTGCCAGCAGAAGAACTAGCGGAGCCTACAATGAGCAGTTCTTC	CASRRTSGAYNEQFF
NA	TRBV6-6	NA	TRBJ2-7	TGTGCCAGCAGTCACAGGGAAGTGGACGAGCAGTACTTC	CASSHREVDEQYF
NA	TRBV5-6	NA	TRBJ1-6	TGTGCCAGCAGCTTGGGACAGGTTAACTCCTATAATTCACCCCTCCACTTT	CASSLGQVNSYNSPLHF
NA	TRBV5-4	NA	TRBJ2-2	TGTGCCAGCAGCTTGCTCGGGGAGCTGTTTTTT	CASSLLGELFF
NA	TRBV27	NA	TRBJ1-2	TGTGCCACCCGGCGGGCGGTTTCTTATGGCTACACCTTC	CATRRAVSYGYTF
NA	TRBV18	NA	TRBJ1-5	TGTGCCAGCTCACCACGAACCAGGCGCGGGGTCCCCTATAGCAATCAGCCCCAGCATTTT	CASSPRTRRGVPYSNQPQHF
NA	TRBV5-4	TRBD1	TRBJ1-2	TGTGCCAGCAGCCCGGGACAGGAAGAAAACTATGGCTACACCTTC	CASSPGQEENYGYTF
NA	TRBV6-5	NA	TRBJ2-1	TGTGCCAGCAGGGGGGCAGGGGGGAACAATGAGCAGTTCTTC	CASRGAGGNNEQFF
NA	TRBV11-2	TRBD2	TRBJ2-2	TGTGCCAGCAGCTCCGGGCAACTAGCGGGAGTGGAGACCGGGGAGCTGTTTTTT	CASSSGQLAGVETGELFF
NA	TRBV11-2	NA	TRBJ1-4	TGTGCCAGCAGCTTATGGCAGGGCCATGAAAAACTGTTTTTT	CASSLWQGHEKLFF
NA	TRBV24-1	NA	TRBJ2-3	TGTGCCACCAGTGATTTTTTAGCAGGGAGCACAGATACGCAGTATTTT	CATSDFLAGSTDTQYF
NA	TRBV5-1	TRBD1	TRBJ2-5	TGCGCCAGCAGCTTGGTAGGGGGCTCAGAGACCCAGTACTTC	CASSLVGGSETQYF